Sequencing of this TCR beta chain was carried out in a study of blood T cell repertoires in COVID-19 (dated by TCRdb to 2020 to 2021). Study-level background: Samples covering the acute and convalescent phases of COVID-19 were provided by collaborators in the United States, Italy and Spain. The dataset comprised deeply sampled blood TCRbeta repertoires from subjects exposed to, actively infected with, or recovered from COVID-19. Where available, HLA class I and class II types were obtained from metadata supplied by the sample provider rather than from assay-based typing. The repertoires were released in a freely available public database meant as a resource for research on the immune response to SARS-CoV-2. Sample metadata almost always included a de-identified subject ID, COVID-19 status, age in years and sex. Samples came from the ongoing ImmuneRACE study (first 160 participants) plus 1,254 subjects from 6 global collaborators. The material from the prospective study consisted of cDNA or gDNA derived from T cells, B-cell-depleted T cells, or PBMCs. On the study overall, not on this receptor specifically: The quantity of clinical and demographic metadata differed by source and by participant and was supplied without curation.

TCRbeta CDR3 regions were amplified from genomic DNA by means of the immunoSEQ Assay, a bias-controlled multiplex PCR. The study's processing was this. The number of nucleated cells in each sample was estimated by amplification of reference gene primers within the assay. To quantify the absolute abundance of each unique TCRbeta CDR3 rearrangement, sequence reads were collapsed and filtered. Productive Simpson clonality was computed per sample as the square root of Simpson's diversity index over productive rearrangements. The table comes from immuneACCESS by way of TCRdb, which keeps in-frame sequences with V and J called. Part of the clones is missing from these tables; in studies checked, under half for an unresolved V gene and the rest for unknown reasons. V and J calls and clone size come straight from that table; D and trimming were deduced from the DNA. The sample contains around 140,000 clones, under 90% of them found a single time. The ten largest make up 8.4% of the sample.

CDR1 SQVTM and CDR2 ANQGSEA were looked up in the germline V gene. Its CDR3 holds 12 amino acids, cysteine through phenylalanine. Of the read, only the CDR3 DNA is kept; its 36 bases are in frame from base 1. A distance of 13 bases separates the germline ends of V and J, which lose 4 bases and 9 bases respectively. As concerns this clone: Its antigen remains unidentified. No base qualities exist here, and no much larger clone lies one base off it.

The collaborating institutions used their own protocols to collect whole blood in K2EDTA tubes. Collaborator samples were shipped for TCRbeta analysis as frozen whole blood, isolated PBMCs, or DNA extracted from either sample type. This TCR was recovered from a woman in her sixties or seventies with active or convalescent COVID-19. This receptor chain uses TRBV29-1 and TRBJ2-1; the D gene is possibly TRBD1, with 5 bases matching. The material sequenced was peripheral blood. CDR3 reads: CSVVFRVAEQFF. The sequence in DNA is TGCAGCGTTGTTTTCAGGGTCGCTGAGCAGTTCTTC.